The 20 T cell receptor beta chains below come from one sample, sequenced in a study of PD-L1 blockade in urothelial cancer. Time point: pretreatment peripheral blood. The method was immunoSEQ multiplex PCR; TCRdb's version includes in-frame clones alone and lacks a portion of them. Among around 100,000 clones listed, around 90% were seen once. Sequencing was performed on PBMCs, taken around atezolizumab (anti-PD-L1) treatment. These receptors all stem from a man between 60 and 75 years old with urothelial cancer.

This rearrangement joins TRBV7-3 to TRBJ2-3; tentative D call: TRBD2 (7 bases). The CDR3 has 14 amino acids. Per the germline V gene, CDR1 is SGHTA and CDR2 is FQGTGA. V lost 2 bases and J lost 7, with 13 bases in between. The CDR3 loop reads CASSLGGARNTQYF. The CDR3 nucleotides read TGTGCCAGCAGCTTAGGGGGGGCGCGAAATACGCAGTATTTT.

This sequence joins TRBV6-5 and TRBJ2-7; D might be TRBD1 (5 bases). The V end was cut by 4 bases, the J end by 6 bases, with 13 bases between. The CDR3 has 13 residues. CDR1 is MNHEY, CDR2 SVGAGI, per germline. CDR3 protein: CASSSIGASEQYF. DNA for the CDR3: TGTGCCAGCAGTTCCATTGGGGCGTCCGAGCAGTACTTC.

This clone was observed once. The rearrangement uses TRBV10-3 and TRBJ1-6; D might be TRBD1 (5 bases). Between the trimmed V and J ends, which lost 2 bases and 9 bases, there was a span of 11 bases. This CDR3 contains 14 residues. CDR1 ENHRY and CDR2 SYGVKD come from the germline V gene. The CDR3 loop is CAISEGRGPSPLHF. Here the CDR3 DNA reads TGTGCCATCAGTGAGGGGCGGGGACCTTCACCCCTCCACTTT.

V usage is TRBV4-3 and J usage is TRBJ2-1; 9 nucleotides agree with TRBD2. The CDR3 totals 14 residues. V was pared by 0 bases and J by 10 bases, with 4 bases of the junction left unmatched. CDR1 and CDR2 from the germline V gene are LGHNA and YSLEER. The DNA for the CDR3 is TGCGCCAGCAGCCAAGATGAGGCGGGGGGGGAGCAGTTCTTC. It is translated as CASSQDEAGGEQFF.

For the CDR3, the DNA is TGTGCCAGCAGCTTAGATCCCGCTAGCGGGAATGAGCAGTTCTTC. This sequence encodes CASSLDPASGNEQFF. The chain combines TRBV11-3 with TRBJ2-1; the match to TRBD2 covers 8 bases. V lost 0 bases to trimming and J lost 7 bases; unmatched junction nucleotides: 5. CDR3 size: 15 residues. Germline V gene lookup returns CDR1 SGHNT and CDR2 YENEEA.

Here the CDR3 DNA reads TGTGCCATCAGTGAGTCGAGGACAGCCTACGAGCAGTACTTC. It encodes CAISESRTAYEQYF. The V gene is TRBV10-3, the J gene TRBJ2-7; D is perhaps TRBD1 (6 bases). CDR3 length equals 14 residues. The V and J ends lost 0 bases and 2 bases respectively, with 8 bases between them. Germline CDR1 ENHRY, CDR2 SYGVKD.

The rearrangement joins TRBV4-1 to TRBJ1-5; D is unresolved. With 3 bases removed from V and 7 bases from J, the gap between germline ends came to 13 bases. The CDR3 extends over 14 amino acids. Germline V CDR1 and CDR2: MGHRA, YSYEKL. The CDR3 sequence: CASSHTAGRQPQHF. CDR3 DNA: TGCGCCAGCAGCCACACGGCGGGGAGACAGCCCCAGCATTTT.

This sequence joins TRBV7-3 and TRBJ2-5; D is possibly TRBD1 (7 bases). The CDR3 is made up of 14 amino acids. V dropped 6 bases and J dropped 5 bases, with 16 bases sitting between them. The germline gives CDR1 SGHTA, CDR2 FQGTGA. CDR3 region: CASSYGGGVETQYF. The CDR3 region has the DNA TGTGCCAGCAGTTATGGAGGGGGCGTGGAGACCCAGTACTTC.

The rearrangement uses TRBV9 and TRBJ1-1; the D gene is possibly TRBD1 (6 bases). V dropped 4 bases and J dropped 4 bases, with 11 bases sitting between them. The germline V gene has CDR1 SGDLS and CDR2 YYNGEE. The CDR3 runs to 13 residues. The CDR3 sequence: CASSTRQATEAFF. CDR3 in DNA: TGTGCCAGCAGCACCCGACAGGCCACTGAAGCTTTCTTT.

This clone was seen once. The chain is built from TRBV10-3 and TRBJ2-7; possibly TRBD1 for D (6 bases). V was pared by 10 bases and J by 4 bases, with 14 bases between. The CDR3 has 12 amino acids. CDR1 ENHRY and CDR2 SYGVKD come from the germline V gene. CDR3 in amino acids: CATRGREYEQYF. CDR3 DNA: TGTGCCACCAGGGGTAGGGAGTACGAGCAGTACTTC.

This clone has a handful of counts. The DNA for the CDR3 is TGTGCCAGCAGCCCTCCCCCCGGTTCACCCCTCCACTTT. Protein: CASSPPPGSPLHF. The chain couples TRBV5-5 to TRBJ1-6, with D uncertain. The V end lost 4 bases, the J end lost 9 bases, and 11 bases lay between the germline ends. The CDR3 runs 13 residues. Looked up from germline, CDR1 is SGHKS and CDR2 is YYEKEE (reference sequence).

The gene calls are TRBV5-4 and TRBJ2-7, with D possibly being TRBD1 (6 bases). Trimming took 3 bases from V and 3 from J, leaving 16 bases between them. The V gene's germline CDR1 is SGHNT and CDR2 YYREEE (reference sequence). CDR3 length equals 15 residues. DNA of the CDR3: TGTGCCAGCAGCTCGCGACAGGCCCATTACTACGAGCAGTACTTC. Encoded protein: CASSSRQAHYYEQYF.

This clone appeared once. The CDR3 protein is CASSSSHQEKLFF. CDR3 sequence (DNA): TGTGCCAGTAGTAGCTCTCATCAGGAAAAACTGTTTTTT. The chain employs TRBV19 and TRBJ1-4; D remains ambiguous. Germline V lookup: CDR1 LNHDA, CDR2 SQIVND (reference sequence). The V gene lost 4 bases and the J gene lost 8 bases, with 11 bases spanning the gap. The CDR3 is 13 residues long. Filled out from reference TRBV19 and TRBJ1-4, the complete variable domain reads DGGITQSPKYLFRKEGQNVTLSCEQNLNHDAMYWYRQDPGQGLRLIYYSQIVNDFQKGDIAEGYSVSREKKESFPLTVTSAQKNPTAFYLCASSSSHQEKLFFGSGTQLSVL.

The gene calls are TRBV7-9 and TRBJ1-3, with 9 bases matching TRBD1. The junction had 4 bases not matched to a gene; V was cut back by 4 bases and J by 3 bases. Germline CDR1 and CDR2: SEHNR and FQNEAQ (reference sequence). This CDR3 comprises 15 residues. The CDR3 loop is CASSYRTGDGNTIYF. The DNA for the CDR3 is TGTGCCAGCAGCTACCGGACAGGGGATGGAAACACCATATATTTT.

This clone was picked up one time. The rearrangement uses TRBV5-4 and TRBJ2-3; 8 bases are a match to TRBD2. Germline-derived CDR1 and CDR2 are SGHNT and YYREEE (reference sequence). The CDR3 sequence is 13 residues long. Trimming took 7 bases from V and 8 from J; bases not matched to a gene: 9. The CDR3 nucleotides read TGTGCCAGCGGACCGGGGGGGCCTGGTACGCAGTATTTT. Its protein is CASGPGGPGTQYF.

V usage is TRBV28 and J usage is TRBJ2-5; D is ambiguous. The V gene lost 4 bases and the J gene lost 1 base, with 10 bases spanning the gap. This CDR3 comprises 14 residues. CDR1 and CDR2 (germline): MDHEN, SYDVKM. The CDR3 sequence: CASSSPWAQETQYF. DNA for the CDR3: TGTGCCAGCAGTTCCCCGTGGGCCCAAGAGACCCAGTACTTC.

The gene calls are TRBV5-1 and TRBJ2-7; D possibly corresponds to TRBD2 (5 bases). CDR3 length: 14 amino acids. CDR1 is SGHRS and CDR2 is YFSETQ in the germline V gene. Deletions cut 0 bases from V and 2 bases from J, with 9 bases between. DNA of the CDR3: TGCGCCAGCAGCTTGGCCATGGAGGCCTACGAGCAGTACTTC. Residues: CASSLAMEAYEQYF.

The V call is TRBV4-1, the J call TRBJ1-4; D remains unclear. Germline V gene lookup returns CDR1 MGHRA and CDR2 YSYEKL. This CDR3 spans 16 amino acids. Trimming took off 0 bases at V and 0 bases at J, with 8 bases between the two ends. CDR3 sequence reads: CASSQDKGATNEKLFF. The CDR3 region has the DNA TGCGCCAGCAGCCAAGATAAAGGAGCAACTAATGAAAAACTGTTTTTT.

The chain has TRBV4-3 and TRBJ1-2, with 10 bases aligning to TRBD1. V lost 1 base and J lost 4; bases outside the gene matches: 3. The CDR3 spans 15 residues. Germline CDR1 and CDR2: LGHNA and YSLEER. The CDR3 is CASSQGTGGVYGYTF. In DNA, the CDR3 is TGCGCCAGCAGCCAAGGGACAGGGGGTGTCTATGGCTACACCTTC.

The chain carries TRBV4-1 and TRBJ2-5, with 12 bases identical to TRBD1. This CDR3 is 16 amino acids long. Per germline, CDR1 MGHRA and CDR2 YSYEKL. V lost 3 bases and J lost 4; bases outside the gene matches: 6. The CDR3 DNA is TGCGCCAGCAGCCAGACCGGGACAGGGGGCACAGAGACCCAGTACTTC. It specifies CASSQTGTGGTETQYF.